These 13 T cell receptor beta chains were all obtained from the same sample, sequenced in a study of radiation and T cells in renal cell carcinoma. Sample time point: blood 4 weeks post-SBRT, at nephrectomy. Specified treatment: 15 Gy SBRT to primary tumor, nephrectomy 4 weeks later. The protocol was immunoSEQ multiplex PCR, while the TCRdb copy is restricted to in-frame clones and leaves out a portion. The profile shows 30,000 to 40,000 clones, roughly 80% of them singletons. The input for sequencing was blood, taken from a patient whose treatment included radiotherapy and nephrectomy. Receptor source: a man in his sixties with renal cell carcinoma.

CDR3 bases: TGTGCCAGCTCACCGGGGTTGCTCCACGAGCAGTACTTC. Encoded protein: CASSPGLLHEQYF. The chain carries TRBV18 and TRBJ2-7, with no clear D. Germline V gene lookup returns CDR1 KGHSH and CDR2 LQKENI. The CDR3 length is 13 residues. Trimming left V 3 bases short and J 5 bases short, with 11 bases between.

The chain couples TRBV9 to TRBJ1-2; D unclear. V lost 0 bases, J lost 0 bases, and 6 bases lay in between. This CDR3 is built from 14 residues. Germline V gives CDR1 SGDLS, CDR2 YYNGEE. The CDR3, as DNA: TGTGCCAGCAGCGTAGGGCCTGCTAACTATGGCTACACCTTC. It specifies CASSVGPANYGYTF.

This sequence joins TRBV27 and TRBJ1-1; tentative D call: TRBD1 (6 bases). The V end was cut by 8 bases, the J end by 1 base, with 17 bases between. The CDR3 sequence is 15 residues long. CDR1 and CDR2 (germline): MNHEY, SMNVEV (reference sequence). CDR3 in DNA: TGTGCCAGCCAAAGTCGTGCCAGGGGGAACACTGAAGCTTTCTTT. Protein sequence: CASQSRARGNTEAFF.

The gene calls are TRBV5-8 and TRBJ2-3; unclear D gene. The CDR3 extends over 12 amino acids. V lost 6 bases and J 0 bases, leaving 5 bases between the germline ends. CDR1 is SGHTS and CDR2 is YDEGEE in the germline V gene. Written as DNA, the CDR3 is TGTGCCAGCACCCCCAGCACAGATACGCAGTATTTT. Its translation is CASTPSTDTQYF.

The V gene is TRBV7-2, the J gene TRBJ2-2; D is ambiguous. Germline assignment: CDR1 SGHTA and CDR2 FQGNSA. V lost 4 bases, J lost 1 base, and 7 bases lay in between. The CDR3 loop spans 14 amino acids. CDR3 sequence (DNA): TGTGCCAGCAGCTCCCTCAGGAACACCGGGGAGCTGTTTTTT. This gives the protein CASSSLRNTGELFF. Based on the CDR3 plus reference TRBV7-2 and TRBJ2-2, the full variable domain is GAGVSQSPSNKVTEKGKDVELRCDPISGHTALYWYRQSLGQGLEFLIYFQGNSAPDKSGLPSDRFSAERTGGSVSTLTIQRTQQEDSAVYLCASSSLRNTGELFFGEGSRLTVL.

On this clone itself: A junction end diverges from the germline sequence, so it may reflect a read error. The chain carries TRBV10-3 and TRBJ1-1, with D perhaps matching TRBD1 (5 bases). Germline V gene data show CDR1 as ENHRY and CDR2 as SYGVKD. The CDR3 has 14 amino acids. Here the CDR3 reads CASSYRGGDTEAFF. DNA of the CDR3: TGTGCCAGCAGTTACCGGGGAGGGGACACTGAAGCTTTCTTT.

In regard to this clone: This clone may be a read error of a much larger clone one base away. The rearrangement links TRBV11-2 to TRBJ2-1; D gene ambiguous. The CDR3 contains 15 residues. V shed 1 base and J shed 10 bases, with 17 bases lying between them. Germline lookup yields CDR1 SGHAT and CDR2 FQNNGV. The CDR3: CASSLAGLEEREQFF. CDR3 DNA sequence: TGTGCCAGCAGCTTAGCGGGCCTAGAGGAAAGGGAGCAGTTCTTC.

The chain is built from TRBV29-1 and TRBJ1-2, with a weak D call TRBD1 (5 bases). This CDR3 comprises 11 residues. CDR1 and CDR2 from the germline V gene are SQVTM and ANQGSEA. CDR3 bases: TGCACCACATGGGGGGATGATGGCTACACCTTC. Translated, it gives CTTWGDDGYTF.

V is TRBV6-4 and J is TRBJ2-1, with 10 positions matching TRBD2. Looked up from germline, CDR1 is MRHNA and CDR2 is SNTAGT. Trimming at V came to 3 bases and at J to 4 bases, leaving 6 bases not matched to a gene. The CDR3 spans 16 residues. The CDR3 is CASSEFGLADYNEQFF. The CDR3 nucleotides are TGTGCCAGCAGTGAATTCGGACTAGCGGATTACAATGAGCAGTTCTTC.

This clone showed up many times. The chain links TRBV10-3 to TRBJ1-1; possibly TRBD1 for D (5 bases). V was pared by 2 bases and J by 1 base, with 8 bases between. From germline, CDR1 is ENHRY and CDR2 SYGVKD. The CDR3 spans 14 residues. The CDR3 region has the DNA TGTGCCATCAGTGAGCCGGGACCGAACACTGAAGCTTTCTTT. It encodes CAISEPGPNTEAFF.

The CDR3 here is CASSRQGAAGELFF. The CDR3, as DNA: TGTGCCAGTAGTAGACAGGGGGCCGCCGGGGAGCTGTTTTTT. The rearrangement uses TRBV19 and TRBJ2-2, with TRBD1 matching 10 bases. This CDR3 has 14 amino acids. CDR1 is LNHDA and CDR2 is SQIVND in the germline V gene (reference sequence). V lost 4 bases, J lost 6 bases, and 2 bases stayed unmatched.

The J gene is TRBJ2-5, the V gene TRBV7-2; no definite D call. V lost 0 bases and J 0 bases, leaving 5 bases between the germline ends. The CDR3 runs to 14 residues. CDR1 and CDR2 (germline): SGHTA, FQGNSA. This chain's CDR3 is CASSLAQHQETQYF. The CDR3 nucleotides read TGTGCCAGCAGCTTAGCACAACACCAAGAGACCCAGTACTTC.

This clone was seen just once. The V call is TRBV5-1, the J call TRBJ2-3; D is ambiguous. The V end was cut by 3 bases, the J end by 9 bases, with 17 bases between. Germline assignment: CDR1 SGHRS and CDR2 YFSETQ. The CDR3 runs to 14 residues. The CDR3 DNA sequence: TGCGCCAGCAGCTGGAATACGGACGGAACCACGCAGTATTTT. The encoded protein is CASSWNTDGTTQYF.